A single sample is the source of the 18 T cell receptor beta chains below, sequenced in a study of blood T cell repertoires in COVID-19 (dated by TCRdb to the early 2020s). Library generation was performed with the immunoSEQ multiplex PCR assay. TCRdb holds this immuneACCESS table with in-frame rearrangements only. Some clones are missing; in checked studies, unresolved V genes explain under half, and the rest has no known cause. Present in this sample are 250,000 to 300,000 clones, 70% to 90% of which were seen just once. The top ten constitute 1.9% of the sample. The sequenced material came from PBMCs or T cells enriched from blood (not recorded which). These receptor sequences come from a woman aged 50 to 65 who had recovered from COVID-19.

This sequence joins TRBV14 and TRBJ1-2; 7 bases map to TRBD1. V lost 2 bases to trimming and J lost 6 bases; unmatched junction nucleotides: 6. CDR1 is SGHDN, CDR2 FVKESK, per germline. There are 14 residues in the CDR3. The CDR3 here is CASSQQTGSDGYTF. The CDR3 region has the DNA TGTGCCAGCAGCCAACAGACAGGGTCGGATGGCTACACCTTC.

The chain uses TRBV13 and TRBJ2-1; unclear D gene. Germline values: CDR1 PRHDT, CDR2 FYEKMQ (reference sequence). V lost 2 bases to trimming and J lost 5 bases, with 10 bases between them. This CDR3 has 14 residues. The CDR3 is CASSLLNFHNEQFF. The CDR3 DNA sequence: TGTGCCAGCAGCTTATTGAACTTCCACAATGAGCAGTTCTTC. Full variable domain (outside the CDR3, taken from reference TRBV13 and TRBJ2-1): AAGVIQSPRHLIKEKRETATLKCYPIPRHDTVYWYQQGPGQDPQFLISFYEKMQSDKGSIPDRFSAQQFSDYHSELNMSSLELGDSALYFCASSLLNFHNEQFFGPGTRLTVL.

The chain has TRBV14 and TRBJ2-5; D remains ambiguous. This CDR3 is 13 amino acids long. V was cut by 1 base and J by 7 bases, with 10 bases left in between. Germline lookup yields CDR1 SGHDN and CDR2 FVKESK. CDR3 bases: TGTGCCAGCAGCCAAGTGAAGACGGGGACCCAGTACTTC. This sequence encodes CASSQVKTGTQYF.

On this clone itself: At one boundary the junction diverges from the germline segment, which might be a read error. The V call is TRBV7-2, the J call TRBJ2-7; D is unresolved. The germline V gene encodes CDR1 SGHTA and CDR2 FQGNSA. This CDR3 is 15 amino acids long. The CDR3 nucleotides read TGTGCCAGCAGCTTAGCGCTGGCACCCTCCCACGAGCAGTACTTC. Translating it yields CASSLALAPSHEQYF.

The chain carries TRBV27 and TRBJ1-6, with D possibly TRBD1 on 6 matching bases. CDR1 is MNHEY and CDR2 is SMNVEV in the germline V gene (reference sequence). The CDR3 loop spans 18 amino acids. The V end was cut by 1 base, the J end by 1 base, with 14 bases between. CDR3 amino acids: CASSLLQGSSSYNSPLHF. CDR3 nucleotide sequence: TGTGCCAGCAGTTTATTACAGGGATCGAGTTCCTATAATTCACCCCTCCACTTT.

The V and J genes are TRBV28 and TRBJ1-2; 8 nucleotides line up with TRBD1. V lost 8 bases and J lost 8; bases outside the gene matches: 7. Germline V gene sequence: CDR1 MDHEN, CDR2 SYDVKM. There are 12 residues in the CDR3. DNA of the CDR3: TGTGCCAGCGGGACAGGACTCTCGGGCTACACCTTC. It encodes CASGTGLSGYTF.

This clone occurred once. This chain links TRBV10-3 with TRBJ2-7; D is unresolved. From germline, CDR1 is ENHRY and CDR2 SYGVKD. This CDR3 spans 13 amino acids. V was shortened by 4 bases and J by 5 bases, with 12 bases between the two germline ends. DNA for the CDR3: TGTGCCATCAGTGCGGTTCGTATCCACGAGCAGTACTTC. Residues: CAISAVRIHEQYF.

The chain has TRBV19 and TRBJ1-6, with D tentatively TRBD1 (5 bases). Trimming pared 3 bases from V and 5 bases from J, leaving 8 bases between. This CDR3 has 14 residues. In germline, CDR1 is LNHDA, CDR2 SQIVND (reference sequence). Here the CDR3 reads CASSITGDNSPLHF. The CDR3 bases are TGTGCCAGTAGTATTACAGGCGATAATTCACCCCTCCACTTT.

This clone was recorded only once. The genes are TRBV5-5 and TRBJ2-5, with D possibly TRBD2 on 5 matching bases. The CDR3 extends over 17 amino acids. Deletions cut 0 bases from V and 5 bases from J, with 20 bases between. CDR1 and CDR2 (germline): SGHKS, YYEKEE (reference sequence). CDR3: CASSLAPVVALGETQYF. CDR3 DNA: TGTGCCAGCAGCTTGGCCCCCGTGGTAGCGCTGGGGGAGACCCAGTACTTC.

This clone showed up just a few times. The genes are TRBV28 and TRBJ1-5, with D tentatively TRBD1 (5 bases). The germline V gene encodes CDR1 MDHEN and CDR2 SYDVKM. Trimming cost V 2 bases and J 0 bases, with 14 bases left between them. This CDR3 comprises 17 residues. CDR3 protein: CASSLRRGLSSNQPQHF. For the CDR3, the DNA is TGTGCCAGCAGTTTAAGAAGGGGATTGAGTAGCAATCAGCCCCAGCATTTT. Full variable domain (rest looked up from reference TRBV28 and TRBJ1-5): DVKVTQSSRYLVKRTGEKVFLECVQDMDHENMFWYRQDPGLGLRLIYFSYDVKMKEKGDIPEGYSVSREKKERFSLILESASTNQTSMYLCASSLRRGLSSNQPQHFGDGTRLSIL.

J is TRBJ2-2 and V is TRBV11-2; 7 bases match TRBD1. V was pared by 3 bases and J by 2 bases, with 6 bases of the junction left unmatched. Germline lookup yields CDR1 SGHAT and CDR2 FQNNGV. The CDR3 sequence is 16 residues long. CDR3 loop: CASSFQRGPNTGELFF. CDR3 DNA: TGTGCCAGCAGCTTCCAAAGGGGGCCCAACACCGGGGAGCTGTTTTTT.

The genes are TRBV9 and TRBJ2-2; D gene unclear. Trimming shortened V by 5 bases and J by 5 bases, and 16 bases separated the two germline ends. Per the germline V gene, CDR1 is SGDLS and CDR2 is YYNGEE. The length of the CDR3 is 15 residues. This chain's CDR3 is CASSGVAPTTGELFF. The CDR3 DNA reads TGTGCCAGCAGTGGAGTGGCCCCCACGACCGGGGAGCTGTTTTTT.

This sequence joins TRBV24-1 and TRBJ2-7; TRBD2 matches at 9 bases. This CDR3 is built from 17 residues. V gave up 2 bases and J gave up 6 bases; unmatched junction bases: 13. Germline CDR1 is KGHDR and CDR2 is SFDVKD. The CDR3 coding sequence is TGTGCCACCAGTGATTCGGGAGCTAGCGGGGACCAGGGCGAGCAGTACTTC. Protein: CATSDSGASGDQGEQYF.

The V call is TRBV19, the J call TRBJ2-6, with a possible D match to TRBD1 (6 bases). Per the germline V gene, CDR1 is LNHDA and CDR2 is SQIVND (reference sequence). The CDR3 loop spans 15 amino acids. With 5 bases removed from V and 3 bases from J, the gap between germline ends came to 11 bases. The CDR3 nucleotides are TGTGCCAGTAGTTTAAACAGGGTTGGGGCCAACGTCCTGACTTTC. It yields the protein CASSLNRVGANVLTF.

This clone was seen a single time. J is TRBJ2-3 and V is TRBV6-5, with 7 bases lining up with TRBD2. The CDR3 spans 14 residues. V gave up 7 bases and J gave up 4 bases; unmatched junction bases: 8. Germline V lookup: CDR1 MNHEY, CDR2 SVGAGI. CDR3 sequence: CASMVSSGPDTQYF. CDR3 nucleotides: TGTGCCAGCATGGTTTCTAGCGGACCAGATACGCAGTATTTT.

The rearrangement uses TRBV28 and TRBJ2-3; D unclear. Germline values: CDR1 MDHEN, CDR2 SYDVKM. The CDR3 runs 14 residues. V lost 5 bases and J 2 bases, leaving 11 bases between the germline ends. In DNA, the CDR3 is TGTGCCAGCAGTGCCTCGGAGTTCACAGATACGCAGTATTTT. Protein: CASSASEFTDTQYF.

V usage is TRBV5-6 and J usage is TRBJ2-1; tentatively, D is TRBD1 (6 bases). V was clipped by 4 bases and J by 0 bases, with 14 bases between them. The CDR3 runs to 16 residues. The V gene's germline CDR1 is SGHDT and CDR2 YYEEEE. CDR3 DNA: TGTGCCAGCAGCGCACAGGGATACAGCTCCTACAATGAGCAGTTCTTC. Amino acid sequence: CASSAQGYSSYNEQFF.

The CDR3 sequence: CASTGRRYGYTF. CDR3 bases: TGTGCCAGCACAGGTCGACGATATGGCTACACCTTC. V and J are TRBV12-3 or TRBV12-4 and TRBJ1-2; no definite D call. V lost 7 bases, J lost 5 bases, and 11 bases lay in between. This CDR3 has 12 residues.